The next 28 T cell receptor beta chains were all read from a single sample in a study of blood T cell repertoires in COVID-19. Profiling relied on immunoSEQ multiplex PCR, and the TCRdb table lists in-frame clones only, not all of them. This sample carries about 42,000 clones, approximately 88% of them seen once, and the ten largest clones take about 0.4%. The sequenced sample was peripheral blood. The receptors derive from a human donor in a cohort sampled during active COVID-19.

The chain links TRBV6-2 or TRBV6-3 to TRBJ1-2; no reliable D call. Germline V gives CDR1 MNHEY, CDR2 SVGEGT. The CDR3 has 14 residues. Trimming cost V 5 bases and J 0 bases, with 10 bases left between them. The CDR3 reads CASSGRGSNYGYTF. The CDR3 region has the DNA TGTGCCAGCAGTGGCCGCGGGTCTAACTATGGCTACACCTTC.

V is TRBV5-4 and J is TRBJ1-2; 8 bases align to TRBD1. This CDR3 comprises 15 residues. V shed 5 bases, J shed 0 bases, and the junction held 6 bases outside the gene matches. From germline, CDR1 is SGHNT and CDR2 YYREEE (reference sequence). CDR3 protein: CASSHRTGTNYGYTF. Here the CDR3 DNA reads TGTGCCAGCAGTCACAGGACAGGGACTAACTATGGCTACACCTTC.

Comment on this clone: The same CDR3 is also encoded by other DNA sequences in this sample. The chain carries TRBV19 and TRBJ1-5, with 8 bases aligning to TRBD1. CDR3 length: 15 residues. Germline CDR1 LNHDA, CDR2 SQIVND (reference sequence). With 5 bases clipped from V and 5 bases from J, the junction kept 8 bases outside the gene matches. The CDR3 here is CASSPQGQEDQPQHF. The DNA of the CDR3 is TGTGCCAGTAGTCCGCAGGGACAGGAAGATCAGCCCCAGCATTTT.

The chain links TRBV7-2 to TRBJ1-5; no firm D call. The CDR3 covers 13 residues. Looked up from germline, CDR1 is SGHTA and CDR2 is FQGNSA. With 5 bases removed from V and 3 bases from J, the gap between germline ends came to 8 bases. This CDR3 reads CASSLWSNQPQHF. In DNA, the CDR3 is TGTGCCAGCAGCCTATGGTCCAATCAGCCCCAGCATTTT. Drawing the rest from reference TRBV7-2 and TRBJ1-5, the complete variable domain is GAGVSQSPSNKVTEKGKDVELRCDPISGHTALYWYRQSLGQGLEFLIYFQGNSAPDKSGLPSDRFSAERTGGSVSTLTIQRTQQEDSAVYLCASSLWSNQPQHFGDGTRLSIL.

CDR3: CASSYSWDRYF. As DNA, the CDR3 is TGTGCCAGCAGTTACTCTTGGGACAGGTACTTC. The chain uses TRBV6-6 and TRBJ2-7; 7 bases are shared with TRBD1. Germline V gene data show CDR1 as MNHNY and CDR2 as SVGAGI (reference sequence). This CDR3 has 11 residues. V was clipped by 0 bases and J by 12 bases; unmatched bases: 2.

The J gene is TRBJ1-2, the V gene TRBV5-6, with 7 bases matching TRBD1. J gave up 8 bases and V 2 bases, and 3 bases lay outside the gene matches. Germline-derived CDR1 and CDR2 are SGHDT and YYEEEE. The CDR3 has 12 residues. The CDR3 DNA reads TGTGCCAGCAGCTTAACAGGGGAAGGCTACACCTTC. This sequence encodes CASSLTGEGYTF.

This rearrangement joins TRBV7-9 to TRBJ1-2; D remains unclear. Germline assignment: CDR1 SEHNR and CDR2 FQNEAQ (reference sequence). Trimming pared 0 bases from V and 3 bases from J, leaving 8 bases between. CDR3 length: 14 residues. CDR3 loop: CASSLALSDYGYTF. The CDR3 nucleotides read TGTGCCAGCAGCTTAGCGCTCTCAGACTATGGCTACACCTTC.

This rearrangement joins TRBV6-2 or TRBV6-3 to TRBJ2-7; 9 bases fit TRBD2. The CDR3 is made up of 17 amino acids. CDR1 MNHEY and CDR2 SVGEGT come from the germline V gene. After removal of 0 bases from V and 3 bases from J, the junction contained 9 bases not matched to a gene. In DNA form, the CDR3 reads TGTGCCAGCAGTTACTCCTATTTAGCGGGGGTCATCTACGAGCAGTACTTC. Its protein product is CASSYSYLAGVIYEQYF.

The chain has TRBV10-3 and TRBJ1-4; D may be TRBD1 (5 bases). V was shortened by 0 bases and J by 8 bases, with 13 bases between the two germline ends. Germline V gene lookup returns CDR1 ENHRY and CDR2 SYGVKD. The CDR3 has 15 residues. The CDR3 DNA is TGTGCCATCAGTGAGTCCTTCCAGGGAGGAGAAAAACTGTTTTTT. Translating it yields CAISESFQGGEKLFF.

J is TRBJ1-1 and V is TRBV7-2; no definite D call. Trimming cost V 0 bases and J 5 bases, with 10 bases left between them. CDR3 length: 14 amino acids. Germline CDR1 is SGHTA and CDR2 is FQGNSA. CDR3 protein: CASSLAEGRTEAFF. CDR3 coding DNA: TGTGCCAGCAGCTTAGCGGAGGGCAGGACTGAAGCTTTCTTT.

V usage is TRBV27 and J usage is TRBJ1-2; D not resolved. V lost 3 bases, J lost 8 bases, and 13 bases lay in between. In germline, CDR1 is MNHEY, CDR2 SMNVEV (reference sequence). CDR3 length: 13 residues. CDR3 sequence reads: CASSFAALSGYTF. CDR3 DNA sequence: TGTGCCAGCAGTTTTGCCGCCCTATCCGGCTACACCTTC.

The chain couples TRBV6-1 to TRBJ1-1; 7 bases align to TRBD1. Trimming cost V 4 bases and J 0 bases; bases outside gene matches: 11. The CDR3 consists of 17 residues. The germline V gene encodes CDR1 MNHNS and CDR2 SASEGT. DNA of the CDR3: TGTGCCAGCAGTGTTCAAACAGGGGTAAATCTGAACACTGAAGCTTTCTTT. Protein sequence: CASSVQTGVNLNTEAFF.

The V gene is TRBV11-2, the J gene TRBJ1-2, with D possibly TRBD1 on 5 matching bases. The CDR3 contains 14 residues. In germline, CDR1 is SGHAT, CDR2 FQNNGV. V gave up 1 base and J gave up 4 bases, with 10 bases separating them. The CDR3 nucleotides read TGTGCCAGCAGCTTAGTCGACAGCTCCTATGGCTACACCTTC. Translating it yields CASSLVDSSYGYTF.

In DNA form, the CDR3 reads TGTGCCAGCAGCTTAACAGGGTATGGCTACACCTTC. This sequence encodes CASSLTGYGYTF. This chain joins TRBV5-5 and TRBJ1-2; D is possibly TRBD1 (6 bases). With 2 bases removed from V and 5 bases from J, the gap between germline ends came to 7 bases. The germline CDR1 and CDR2 sequences are SGHKS and YYEKEE (reference sequence). The CDR3 covers 12 residues.

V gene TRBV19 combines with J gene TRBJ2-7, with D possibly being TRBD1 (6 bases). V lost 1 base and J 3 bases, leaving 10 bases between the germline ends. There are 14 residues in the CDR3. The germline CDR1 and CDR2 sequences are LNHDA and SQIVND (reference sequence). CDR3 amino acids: CASSIAQGIYEQYF. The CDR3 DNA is TGTGCCAGTAGTATAGCCCAGGGGATCTACGAGCAGTACTTC.

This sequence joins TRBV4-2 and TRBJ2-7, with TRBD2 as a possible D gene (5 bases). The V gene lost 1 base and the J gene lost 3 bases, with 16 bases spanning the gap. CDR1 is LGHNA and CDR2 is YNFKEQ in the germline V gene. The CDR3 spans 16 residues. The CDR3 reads CASSQAGKTPHYEQYF. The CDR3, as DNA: TGTGCCAGCAGCCAAGCCGGGAAAACTCCCCACTACGAGCAGTACTTC.

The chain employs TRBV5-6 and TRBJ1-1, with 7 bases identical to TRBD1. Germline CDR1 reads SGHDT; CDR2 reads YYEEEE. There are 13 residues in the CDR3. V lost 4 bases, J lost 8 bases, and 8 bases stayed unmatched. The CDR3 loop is CASSRIQGPEAFF. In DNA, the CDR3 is TGTGCCAGCAGCCGTATACAGGGGCCCGAAGCTTTCTTT.

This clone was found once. This chain's CDR3 is CASSLASGNYGYTF. As DNA, the CDR3 is TGTGCCAGCAGCTTGGCCTCAGGGAACTATGGCTACACCTTC. The chain uses TRBV5-6 and TRBJ1-2, with a possible D match to TRBD1 (5 bases). This CDR3 comprises 14 residues. V gave up 0 bases and J gave up 2 bases, with 8 bases separating them. Germline CDR1 and CDR2: SGHDT and YYEEEE.

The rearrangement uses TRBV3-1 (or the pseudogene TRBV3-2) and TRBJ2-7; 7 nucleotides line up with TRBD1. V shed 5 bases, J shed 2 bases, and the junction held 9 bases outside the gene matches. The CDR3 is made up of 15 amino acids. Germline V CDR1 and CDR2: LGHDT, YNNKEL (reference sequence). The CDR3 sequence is CASSGPGQATYEQYF. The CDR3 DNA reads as TGTGCCAGCAGCGGTCCCGGACAGGCCACCTACGAGCAGTACTTC.

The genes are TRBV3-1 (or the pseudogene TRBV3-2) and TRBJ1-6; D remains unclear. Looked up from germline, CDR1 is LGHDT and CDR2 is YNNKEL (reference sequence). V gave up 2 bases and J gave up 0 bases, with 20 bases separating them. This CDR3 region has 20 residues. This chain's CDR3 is CASSQPTGRYYSSYNSPLHF. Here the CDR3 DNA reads TGTGCCAGCAGCCAACCTACTGGGCGTTATTATAGCTCCTATAATTCACCCCTCCACTTT.

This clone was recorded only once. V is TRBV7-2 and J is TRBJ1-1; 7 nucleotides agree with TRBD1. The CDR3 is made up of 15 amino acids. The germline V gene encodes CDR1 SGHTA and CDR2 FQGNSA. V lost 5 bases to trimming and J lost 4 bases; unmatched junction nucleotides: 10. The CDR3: CASSAQTGFGTEAFF. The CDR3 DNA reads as TGTGCCAGCAGCGCCCAGACAGGGTTCGGCACTGAAGCTTTCTTT.

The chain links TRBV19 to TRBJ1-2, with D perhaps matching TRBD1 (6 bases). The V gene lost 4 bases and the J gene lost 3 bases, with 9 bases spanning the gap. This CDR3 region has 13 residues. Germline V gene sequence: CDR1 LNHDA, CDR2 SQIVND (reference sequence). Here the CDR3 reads CASSTGVDYGYTF. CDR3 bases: TGTGCCAGTAGTACAGGGGTGGACTATGGCTACACCTTC.

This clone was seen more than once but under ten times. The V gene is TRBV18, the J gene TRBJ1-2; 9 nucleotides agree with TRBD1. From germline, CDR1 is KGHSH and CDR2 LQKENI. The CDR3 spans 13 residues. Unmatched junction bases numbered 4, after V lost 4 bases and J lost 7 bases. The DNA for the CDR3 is TGTGCCAGCTCACAACAGGGGGCAGCTGGCTACACCTTC. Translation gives CASSQQGAAGYTF.

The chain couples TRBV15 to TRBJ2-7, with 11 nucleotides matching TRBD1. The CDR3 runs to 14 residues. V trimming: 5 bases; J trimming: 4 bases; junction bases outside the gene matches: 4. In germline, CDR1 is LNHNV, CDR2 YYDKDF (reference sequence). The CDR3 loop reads CATSGDRGMYEQYF. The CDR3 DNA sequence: TGTGCCACCAGCGGGGACAGGGGGATGTACGAGCAGTACTTC. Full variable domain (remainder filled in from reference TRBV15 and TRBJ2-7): DAMVIQNPRYQVTQFGKPVTLSCSQTLNHNVMYWYQQKSSQAPKLLFHYYDKDFNNEADTPDNFQSRRPNTSFCFLDIRSPGLGDTAMYLCATSGDRGMYEQYFGPGTRLTVT.

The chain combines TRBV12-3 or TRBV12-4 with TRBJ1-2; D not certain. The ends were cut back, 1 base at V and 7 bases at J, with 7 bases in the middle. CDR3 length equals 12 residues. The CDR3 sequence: CASSLGDTGYTF. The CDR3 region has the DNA TGTGCCAGCAGTTTAGGTGACACTGGCTACACCTTC.

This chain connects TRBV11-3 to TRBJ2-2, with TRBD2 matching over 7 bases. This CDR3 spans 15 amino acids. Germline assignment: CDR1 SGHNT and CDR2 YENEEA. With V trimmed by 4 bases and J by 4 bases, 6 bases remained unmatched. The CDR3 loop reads CASSSASGPTGELFF. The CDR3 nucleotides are TGTGCCAGCAGCTCAGCTAGCGGACCCACCGGGGAGCTGTTTTTT.

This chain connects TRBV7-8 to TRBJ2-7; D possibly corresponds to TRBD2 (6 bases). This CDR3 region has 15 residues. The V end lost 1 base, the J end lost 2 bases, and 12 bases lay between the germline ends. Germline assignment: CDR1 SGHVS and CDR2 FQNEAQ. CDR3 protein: CASSLVSGETYEQYF. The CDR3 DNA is TGTGCCAGCAGCTTAGTATCGGGGGAGACCTACGAGCAGTACTTC.

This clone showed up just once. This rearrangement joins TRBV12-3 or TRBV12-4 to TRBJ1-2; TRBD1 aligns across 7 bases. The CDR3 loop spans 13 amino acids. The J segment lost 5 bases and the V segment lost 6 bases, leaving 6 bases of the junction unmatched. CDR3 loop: CASSPTGEYGYTF. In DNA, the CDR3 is TGTGCCAGCAGCCCAACAGGGGAGTATGGCTACACCTTC.